This T cell receptor beta chain was recorded in a study of T cell clonality in common variable immunodeficiency (dated by TCRdb to the mid-2010s). What the research found in general, with its limitations: Fewer deletions and N-nucleotide insertions were reportedly observed in CVID TCRbeta sequences, and highly modified clones with 13 or more V deletions were reportedly absent from CVID TCRbeta sequences. Despite equal DNA input, controls averaged around 80,000 unique sequences per sample versus some 30,000 in CVID samples. Increased TCRbeta clonality was found in CVID subjects compared with healthy controls (t-test p = 0.018), with the increase being most characteristic of about a third of subjects. Correlations of repertoire features with clinical complications were constrained by heterogeneity among patients within the CVID cohort. According to the authors, figuring out what caused the increased clonality in CVID would require sequencing the repertoires of T cell subpopulations. CVID subjects shared fewer TCRbeta clones with each other than healthy controls did (p < 0.0001).

For sequencing input, CVID and control samples contributed equivalent amounts of genomic DNA. For every sample, a 60 bp segment covering the rearranged TCRbeta CDR3 region was amplified and then sequenced. The immunoSEQ assay, a bias-corrected multiplex PCR combined with high-throughput sequencing, was used to amplify TCRbeta. In the paper's pipeline: Every unique nucleotide sequence was considered a clone and was annotated with V, D and J genes, copy number and frequency. Sequences were labeled productive if in frame, and non-productive if out of frame or containing stop codons. As previously described, clonality was calculated on the basis of Shannon's entropy. The predicted amino acid sequences of productive clones were used to derive mean CDR3 Kyte-Doolittle hydropathy. Using the R hclust function, scaled V gene usage was clustered hierarchically with Manhattan distance and complete linkage. To assess clone sharing by CDR3 amino acid sequence, 12 repertoires per group were resampled over 100 rounds. The repertoires were searched for 55 to 75 published EBV-specific TCRbeta sequences and about 240 published CMV-specific TCRbeta sequences. Analysis left out a couple of CVID samples that produced under 10,000 sequences, so 40 to 45 CVID repertoires remained. Sourced from immuneACCESS, this table was stored by TCRdb with only in-frame sequences that have V and J called. A share of the clones is absent; for the studies checked, an unresolved V gene accounts for under half, and the remainder has no known explanation. Clone size and the V and J calls come from that table; the DNA yielded D and trimming. The sample features about 43,000 clones, and none is a singleton. The top ten constitute 2.1% of the sample.

Comment on this clone: The antigen it recognizes is unknown.

Most CVID patients and most healthy controls were of Caucasian heritage. From each donor, 5 to 8 ml of heparinized peripheral whole blood was collected. Genomic DNA from adults with common variable immune deficiency (CVID) and from healthy adult controls was used for sequencing of TCRbeta CDR3 repertoires. A total of some 22 healthy adult volunteers (around 12 female and 10 or so male; age range about 23 to 75 years, mean age about 32) were included in the control group. Diluted blood was density-centrifuged over Hypaque 1077 or Ficoll-Paque to isolate peripheral blood mononuclear cells. Genomic DNA was obtained from unsorted mononuclear cells using either Qiagen column purification or a centrifugation-based method. This sequence was found in a person between 18 and 69 years old in good health. The sequenced sample was peripheral blood mononuclear cells.

The CDR3 is CASLAGVISYEQYF. The CDR3 DNA, read in part, is TGTGCCAGCCTAGCGGGGGTGATAAGCTACGAG. The chain is made from TRBV2 and TRBJ2-7, with 10 middle bases fitting TRBD2. Coverage ceases 3 residues before the CDR3 finishes, and the germline J gene fills in the end. CDR1 SNHLY and CDR2 FYNNEI are derived from the germline V gene. Trimming accounts for 8 bases at V and 3 bases at J, while the number of junction bases matched to no gene is 7. Reading from cysteine to phenylalanine, the CDR3 counts 14 amino acids. Shown are 33 bases from within the CDR3, in frame from base 1.